Included here is one TCR beta chain sequence, with context. Germline V gives CDR1 SGHTA, CDR2 FQGNSA. There are 14 residues in the CDR3. Trimming stripped 5 bases from V and 1 base from J, with 11 bases between. PCR primers comprised 60 Vbeta and 13 Jbeta primers. Clones were read by immunoSEQ multiplex PCR, and TCRdb kept only the in-frame ones, dropping some. Its listing shows 200,000 to 250,000 clones. This entry belongs to a study of cytomegalovirus exposure and HLA in healthy donors. Source material: PBMCs. The J gene is TRBJ1-1, the V gene TRBV7-2, with no clear D. This clonotype was obtained from a woman aged 25 to 45 in good health and CMV-seropositive. The CDR3 coding sequence is TGTGCCAGCAGCCCCCACGGTGGGAACACTGAAGCTTTCTTT. Its translation: CASSPHGGNTEAFF.